There are a few counts of the clone carrying this TCR beta chain. No antigen is known for it. The data stem from a study of STAT5B mutations in CD4+ large granular lymphocyte leukemia. Germline assignment: CDR1 SGHNT and CDR2 YYREEE (reference sequence). The CDR3 runs 16 residues. V shed 1 base and J shed 0 bases, with 11 bases lying between them. Per the original methods: Lowest detectable productive clonotype frequency was 2.59 x 10-5. Data came from immunoSEQ multiplex PCR; TCRdb stores just in-frame clones and leaves some out. The V and J calls and clone size were taken over from that table, and D and trimming were inferred from the DNA. The sample has approximately 23,000 clones; about 79% are singletons. General observations from the study: Compared with healthy controls (2/35), patient top clones favored TRBV06 (8/27).

The J gene is TRBJ1-5, the V gene TRBV5-4; D is ambiguous. The specimen was CD4+ T cells from blood buffy coats. The sequence derives from a human donor in good health. The CDR3 region has the DNA TGTGCCAGCAGCTTGAGCCCAGACAATAGCAATCAGCCCCAGCATTTT. Amino acids: CASSLSPDNSNQPQHF.